The 9 T cell receptor beta chains below were found in one sample sequenced in a study of T cell changes during pregnancy in multiple sclerosis. Profiling relied on immunoSEQ multiplex PCR, and the TCRdb table lists in-frame clones only, not all of them. The data show some 51,000 clones, around 94% seen once. The specimen comprised CD4+ T cells from peripheral blood mononuclear cells, sampled in the second trimester of pregnancy. The receptor set was obtained from a female donor with multiple sclerosis, enrolled in a pregnancy study.

This sequence joins TRBV6-1 and TRBJ1-5; no firm D call. This CDR3 is 13 amino acids long. V shed 0 bases and J shed 7 bases, with 7 bases lying between them. The germline V gene encodes CDR1 MNHNS and CDR2 SASEGT. DNA for the CDR3: TGTGCCAGCAGTGAAGCAGGAGCCCAGCCCCAGCATTTT. Its translation is CASSEAGAQPQHF.

This clone occurred once. The chain recombines TRBV11-2 with TRBJ2-2, with a weak D call TRBD1 (6 bases). V shed 1 base and J shed 5 bases, with 14 bases lying between them. Germline-derived CDR1 and CDR2 are SGHAT and FQNNGV. The CDR3 extends over 16 amino acids. CDR3 in DNA: TGTGCCAGCAGCTTAGCACCAGGGGTTCGGACCGGGGAGCTGTTTTTT. Translated: CASSLAPGVRTGELFF.

The chain combines TRBV5-6 with TRBJ1-1; TRBD1 matches 7 bases. This CDR3 region has 15 residues. With 3 bases clipped from V and 1 base from J, the junction kept 6 bases outside the gene matches. Germline CDR1 is SGHDT and CDR2 is YYEEEE. For the CDR3, the DNA is TGTGCCAGCAGCTCCCTGAACAGGGGGAACACTGAAGCTTTCTTT. It specifies CASSSLNRGNTEAFF.

V is TRBV20-1 and J is TRBJ2-5, with D possibly being TRBD1 (5 bases). The V end was cut by 5 bases, the J end by 6 bases, with 7 bases between. The CDR3 spans 10 residues. Per the germline V gene, CDR1 is DFQATT and CDR2 is SNEGSKA (reference sequence). In nucleotides, the CDR3 is TGCAGTGCTGGGGCCAAGACCCAGTACTTC. Translation gives CSAGAKTQYF.

This chain uses TRBV19 with TRBJ2-1, with TRBD2 matching 9 bases. J lost 5 bases, V lost 4 bases, and 12 bases had no gene match. CDR3 length: 17 residues. Germline CDR1 LNHDA, CDR2 SQIVND (reference sequence). CDR3: CASSTPRASGVNNEQFF. CDR3 nucleotide sequence: TGTGCCAGTAGTACGCCTCGGGCTAGCGGGGTCAACAATGAGCAGTTCTTC. The complete variable domain, with remaining parts taken from reference TRBV19 and TRBJ2-1, reads DGGITQSPKYLFRKEGQNVTLSCEQNLNHDAMYWYRQDPGQGLRLIYYSQIVNDFQKGDIAEGYSVSREKKESFPLTVTSAQKNPTAFYLCASSTPRASGVNNEQFFGPGTRLTVL.

The chain couples TRBV6-6 to TRBJ2-7, with TRBD1 as a possible D gene (6 bases). CDR1 is MNHNY, CDR2 SVGAGI, per germline (reference sequence). V was pared by 0 bases and J by 2 bases, with 14 bases between. CDR3 length: 16 residues. The DNA for the CDR3 is TGTGCCAGCAGTTACTCCGGCACAGGGTCTGCCTACGAGCAGTACTTC. Translated: CASSYSGTGSAYEQYF.

This rearrangement joins TRBV5-1 to TRBJ1-3; TRBD1 aligns across 7 bases. The V segment lost 3 bases and the J segment 0 bases; nucleotides outside the gene matches: 15. The CDR3 covers 19 residues. From germline, CDR1 is SGHRS and CDR2 YFSETQ. The CDR3, as DNA: TGCGCCAGCAGCTCGGGACAGCGTTTTAAATTGAGCTCTGGAAACACCATATATTTT. Its protein product is CASSSGQRFKLSSGNTIYF. Filled out from reference TRBV5-1 and TRBJ1-3, the complete variable domain reads KAGVTQTPRYLIKTRGQQVTLSCSPISGHRSVSWYQQTPGQGLQFLFEYFSETQRNKGNFPGRFSGRQFSNSRSEMNVSTLELGDSALYLCASSSGQRFKLSSGNTIYFGEGSWLTVV.

The chain is built from TRBV6-6 and TRBJ1-2; tentatively, D is TRBD1 (5 bases). The germline CDR1 and CDR2 sequences are MNHNY and SVGAGI (reference sequence). Trimming took 4 bases from V and 4 from J, leaving 10 bases between them. CDR3 length equals 13 residues. In nucleotides, the CDR3 is TGTGCCAGCAGTTGGAGGGGCCTCTATGGCTACACCTTC. Translation: CASSWRGLYGYTF.

The chain is built from TRBV4-2 and TRBJ1-6; D is undetermined. Germline V lookup: CDR1 LGHNA, CDR2 YNFKEQ. The CDR3 runs to 16 residues. The V and J ends lost 0 bases and 9 bases respectively, with 15 bases between them. The CDR3 DNA sequence: TGTGCCAGCAGCCAAGATAGTGAGACTAAGGCTTCACCCCTCCACTTT. This gives the protein CASSQDSETKASPLHF.